Shown below are 15 T cell receptor beta chains from a single sample sequenced in a study of glioma-infiltrating T cells. TCR alpha and beta CDR3 regions were amplified from RNA using iRepertoire nested multiplex PCR. TCRdb called the multiplex PCR reads again in MiXCR, with one record for every CDR3 protein. In the table there are 300,000 to 450,000 distinct CDR3 sequences, roughly 41% of which are singletons. Sample: glioma tissue, nonneoplastic brain tissue, or PBMCs (not recorded which). Receptors originate from a human donor with low-grade glioma or glioblastoma, undergoing nonglioma brain surgery, or in good health (not recorded which).

As for this clonotype: This may stem from a read error, because a much larger clone lies one nucleotide away. The chain uses TRBV20-1 and TRBJ2-7; tentatively, D is TRBD2 (6 bases). CDR1 and CDR2 from the germline V gene are DFQATT and SNEGSKA (reference sequence). CDR3 size: 13 residues. Between the trimmed V and J ends, which lost 5 bases and 4 bases, there was a span of 15 bases. The CDR3 DNA is TGCAGTGCTCGGGACTCCGGATGGTACGAGCAGTACTTC. Its translation is CSARDSGWYEQYF.

The rearrangement links TRBV20-1 to TRBJ2-7, with a tentative D call TRBD2 (5 bases). The CDR3 is made up of 16 amino acids. The V gene's germline CDR1 is DFQATT and CDR2 SNEGSKA (reference sequence). V shed 1 base and J shed 1 base, with 17 bases lying between them. As DNA, the CDR3 is TGCAGTGCTAGAGTTTTAGGCAAGCGGACGTCCTACGAGCAGTACTTC. This sequence encodes CSARVLGKRTSYEQYF.

A remark on this clonotype: This may be a read error: a much more frequent sequence differs by one nucleotide. The chain recombines TRBV15 with TRBJ2-2; D is undetermined. The CDR3 has 12 amino acids. Looked up from germline, CDR1 is LNHNV and CDR2 is YYDKDF (reference sequence). CDR3 amino acids: CASSTFDGELFF. The CDR3 coding sequence is TGTGCCTCCAGCACGTTTGACGGGGAGCTGTTTTTT.

The chain is built from TRBV24-1 and TRBJ2-1, with TRBD1 as a possible D gene (5 bases). V was clipped by 7 bases and J by 3 bases, with 12 bases between them. The CDR3 is 14 amino acids. Germline V CDR1 and CDR2: KGHDR, SFDVKD. CDR3 loop: CATSQTDDYNEQFF. CDR3 bases: TGTGCCACCAGCCAGACAGACGACTACAATGAGCAGTTCTTC.

The chain carries TRBV25-1 and TRBJ2-7; TRBD2 might be the D (5 bases). Germline V gives CDR1 MGHDK, CDR2 SYGVNS. V shed 3 bases and J shed 2 bases, with 20 bases lying between them. This CDR3 spans 17 amino acids. The DNA for the CDR3 is TGTGCCAGCAGTGACGGCCGGAGAGGGCCCCCAACCTACGAGCAGTACTTC. It is translated as CASSDGRRGPPTYEQYF.

On this clonotype itself: An end of the junction differs from the germline gene, which may be a read error. V and J are TRBV6-5 and TRBJ2-2; 11 bases agree with TRBD2. The CDR3 covers 16 residues. From germline, CDR1 is MNHEY and CDR2 SVGAGI. In DNA, the CDR3 is TGTGCCGGCAGAGCCCTAGCGGGAGGTCGTACCGGGGAGCTGTTTTTT. The encoded protein is CAGRALAGGRTGELFF.

V usage is TRBV6-1 and J usage is TRBJ2-7; D may be TRBD2 (5 bases). This CDR3 is 14 amino acids long. Germline lookup yields CDR1 MNHNS and CDR2 SASEGT. V lost 7 bases to trimming and J lost 6 bases, with 19 bases between them. Here the CDR3 DNA reads TGTGCCAGCAAAGGGAGTGTTTGGTACGGCGAGCAGTACTTC. Translating gives CASKGSVWYGEQYF.

This clonotype occurred a few times. The chain's CDR3 is CASSFGGEEKKLFF. CDR3 coding DNA: TGTGCCAGCAGTTTCGGGGGGGAAGAGAAAAAACTGTTTTTT. This chain uses TRBV28 with TRBJ1-4; D is possibly TRBD1 (5 bases). The CDR3 consists of 14 residues. V lost 3 bases to trimming and J lost 9 bases, with 14 bases between them. The germline CDR1 and CDR2 sequences are MDHEN and SYDVKM.

This clonotype was detected a few times. This rearrangement joins TRBV11-1 to TRBJ1-6, with 8 nucleotides matching TRBD1. The germline V gene has CDR1 SGHAT and CDR2 FQDESV (reference sequence). The CDR3 loop spans 15 amino acids. With V trimmed by 2 bases and J by 10 bases, 7 bases remained unmatched. The CDR3 region has the DNA TGTGCCAGCAGCTTAATGGAGACAGGGGAGTCACCCCTCCACTTT. This codes for CASSLMETGESPLHF. Full variable domain (outside the CDR3, taken from reference TRBV11-1 and TRBJ1-6): EAEVAQSPRYKITEKSQAVAFWCDPISGHATLYWYRQILGQGPELLVQFQDESVVDDSQLPKDRFSAERLKGVDSTLKIQPAELGDSAMYLCASSLMETGESPLHFGNGTRLTVT.

V gene TRBV30 combines with J gene TRBJ2-3; D remains ambiguous. Germline V gives CDR1 GTSNPN, CDR2 SVGIG (reference sequence). The CDR3 runs 11 residues. Between the trimmed V and J ends, which lost 0 bases and 4 bases, there was a span of 2 bases. In nucleotides, the CDR3 is TGTGCCTGGAGTGTATCAGATACGCAGTATTTT. Amino acid sequence: CAWSVSDTQYF. Looking up the rest from reference TRBV30 and TRBJ2-3 gives the full variable domain: SQTIHQWPATLVQPVGSPLSLECTVEGTSNPNLYWYRQAAGRGLQLLFYSVGIGQISSEVPQNLSASRPQDRQFILSSKKLLLSDSGFYLCAWSVSDTQYFGPGTRLTVL.

V and J are TRBV4-2 and TRBJ1-6; the D is unclear. The V end was cut by 5 bases, the J end by 8 bases, with 13 bases between. The CDR3 covers 14 residues. CDR1 and CDR2 from the germline V gene are LGHNA and YNFKEQ. In DNA, the CDR3 is TGTGCCAGCAGCTTTTGGGAAGATCATTCACCCCTCCACTTT. As protein: CASSFWEDHSPLHF.

This clonotype appeared many times. As DNA, the CDR3 is TGTGCCAGCAGCTCAGGACAGGGGCGCTGGGCGTACTTC. This sequence encodes CASSSGQGRWAYF. The chain joins TRBV28 to TRBJ2-7; 9 nucleotides match TRBD1. Germline V gene lookup returns CDR1 MDHEN and CDR2 SYDVKM. Trimming at V came to 6 bases and at J to 12 bases, leaving 12 bases not matched to a gene. The CDR3 is made up of 13 amino acids.

This chain connects TRBV12-3 or TRBV12-4 to TRBJ2-7; maybe TRBD1 (6 bases). V lost 7 bases and J 5 bases, leaving 15 bases between the germline ends. The CDR3 sequence is 13 residues long. CDR3 nucleotides: TGTGCCAGCATGAAGCCAGGGGTTGACGAGCAGTACTTC. Its translation is CASMKPGVDEQYF.

The chain carries TRBV7-2 and TRBJ2-1; TRBD2 matches 9 bases. With V trimmed by 2 bases and J by 6 bases, 5 bases remained unmatched. The CDR3 covers 15 residues. CDR1 SGHTA and CDR2 FQGNSA come from the germline V gene. CDR3 loop: CASSLIAGGPNEQFF. CDR3 sequence (DNA): TGTGCCAGCAGCTTAATCGCGGGAGGGCCCAATGAGCAGTTCTTC.

This clonotype was counted between two and nine times. The gene calls are TRBV6-1 and TRBJ2-5; D is unclear. The length of the CDR3 is 15 residues. Germline V gene sequence: CDR1 MNHNS, CDR2 SASEGT. Between the trimmed V and J ends, which lost 6 bases and 1 base, there was a span of 15 bases. The CDR3 loop is CASRQGRAIQETQYF. The CDR3 bases are TGTGCCAGCAGGCAAGGGCGTGCGATCCAAGAGACCCAGTACTTC.